A single TCR beta chain is shown here with its context. What antigen it recognizes has not been identified. No base quality information exists; no much larger clone differs at one position. The data derive from a study of blood T cell repertoires in COVID-19 (dated by TCRdb to about 2020). General notes on the study: Samples from collaborators originated in the United States, Italy and Spain and spanned both the acute and convalescent phases of COVID-19. A de-identified subject ID, COVID-19 status, age in years and sex were almost always included in the sample metadata. The prospective study material was composed of cDNA or gDNA derived from T cells, B-cell-depleted T cells, or PBMCs. The repertoires were released in a freely available public database intended as a resource for research on the immune response to SARS-CoV-2. Subjects who had been exposed to COVID-19, were actively infected with it, or had recovered from it provided the deeply sampled blood TCRbeta repertoires that made up the dataset. The samples were drawn from two sources: the first 160 participants of the ongoing ImmuneRACE study, and over 1,000 subjects contributed by 6 global collaborators. HLA class I and class II types, where available, came from metadata supplied by the sample provider rather than from assay-based typing.

The collaborating institutions used their own protocols to collect whole blood in K2EDTA tubes. Collaborator samples were shipped for TCRbeta analysis as frozen whole blood, isolated PBMCs, or DNA extracted from either sample type. Results the study describes overall, beyond this receptor: The quantity of clinical and demographic metadata differed by source and by participant and was supplied without curation.

According to the germline V gene, CDR1 reads MDHEN and CDR2 reads SYDVKM. The CDR3 goes from the cysteine to the phenylalanine over 18 residues. Solely the CDR3 DNA is kept, with 54 bases framed from the first base. Ends trimmed: V by 3 bases, J by 4 bases; bases unmatched to a gene: 18. TCRbeta CDR3 regions were amplified from genomic DNA using the immunoSEQ Assay, a bias-controlled multiplex PCR. On the authors' methods: Within the assay, amplification of reference gene primers was used to estimate how many nucleated cells each sample contained. Sequence reads were collapsed and filtered to measure the absolute abundance of every unique TCRbeta CDR3 rearrangement. For each sample, productive Simpson clonality was calculated by taking the square root of Simpson's diversity index across productive rearrangements. In its TCRdb copy, this immuneACCESS table keeps in-frame sequences only and misses some clones. Where compared with another copy, unresolved V genes explain less than half of these, and the others have no known cause. V and J calls and clone size are given by that table; D and trimming were obtained from the DNA. The sample table shows roughly 34,000 clones, and 87% are seen once. The top ten hold 10% of the sample.

This receptor was identified in a man at least 80 years old with active COVID-19. This receptor chain uses TRBV28 and TRBJ2-7; the central 7 bases match TRBD1. Sequenced: peripheral blood. The CDR3 protein: CASSFPKQYRGKLYEQYF. The DNA sequence follows: TGTGCCAGCAGTTTCCCTAAGCAATACAGGGGCAAACTTTACGAGCAGTACTTC.